These T cell receptor beta chains were read from a single sample in a study of shared clonotypes between healthy human individuals. Only in-frame clones appear in the TCRdb table, and some are missing; sequencing was by immunoSEQ multiplex PCR. The table shows about 1,500,000 clones, with roughly 95% occurring only once. The material sequenced was naive CD4+ T cells sorted from blood. Source of these receptors: a young man in good health. Each CDR3 is given with its conserved first and last residue. A D gene is named only where the DNA matches it firmly.

length	V	J	D	DNA	CDR3
13	TRBV7-2	TRBJ2-7	NA	TGTGCCAGCAGCTCCCCAACCCCCTACGAGCAGTACTTC	CASSSPTPYEQYF
16	TRBV4-2	TRBJ2-1	TRBD2	TGTGCCAGCAGCCAACGAACTAGCGGACTTTACAATGAGCAGTTCTTC	CASSQRTSGLYNEQFF
13	TRBV7-2	TRBJ2-1	NA	TGTGCCAGCAGCTTAGGGAATCGACTAGAGCAGTTCTTC	CASSLGNRLEQFF
18	TRBV18	TRBJ2-7	NA	TGTGCCAGCTCACCACCCAGAACAGGGCCAGGGTTGTTAAGGGAGCAGTACTTC	CASSPPRTGPGLLREQYF
15	TRBV9	TRBJ2-2	TRBD2	TGTGCCAGCAGCCCCTCTAGCGGGGTCACCGGGGAGCTGTTTTTT	CASSPSSGVTGELFF
15	TRBV7-3	TRBJ2-3	NA	TGTGCCAGCAGCCCTGGGGGCGCAGGAGGGCACACGCAGTATTTT	CASSPGGAGGHTQYF
16	TRBV18	TRBJ2-3	TRBD2	TGTGCCAGCTCAAAGGAAGTCGGGAGGGGAGAAGATACGCAGTATTTT	CASSKEVGRGEDTQYF
12	TRBV28	TRBJ1-1	NA	TGTGCCAGCAGTTTACTTTGGGAGACCGGGAGCTTT	CASSLLWETGSF
15	TRBV27	TRBJ1-4	TRBD1	TGTGCCAGCAGTTCCCCAGGGGGCGCGGGTGAAAAACTGTTTTTT	CASSSPGGAGEKLFF
17	TRBV7-6	TRBJ1-3	NA	TGTGCCAGCAGCTTAAGGCCCTGGCAGGGGACTGGAAACACCATATATTTT	CASSLRPWQGTGNTIYF
18	TRBV5-1	TRBJ2-3	NA	TGCGCCAGCAGCTTGGCTTCTTCGGCGGACTGGGGGACAGATACGCAGTATTTT	CASSLASSADWGTDTQYF
16	TRBV5-1	TRBJ2-3	TRBD1	TGCGCCAGCAGCACCACAGGGGGCGGGATGGGAGATACGCAGTATTTT	CASSTTGGGMGDTQYF
14	TRBV5-6	TRBJ1-2	TRBD1	TGTGCCAGCAGCCCTGGGACAGGGAGCTATGGCTACACCTTC	CASSPGTGSYGYTF
11	TRBV20-1	TRBJ1-4	NA	TGCGGCGTGGGGGGTAATGAAAAACTGTTTTTT	CGVGGNEKLFF
14	TRBV6-1	TRBJ1-5	NA	TGTGCAGTGACAGCCGTTTATAGCAATCAGCCCCAGCATTTT	CAVTAVYSNQPQHF
16	TRBV9	TRBJ1-5	NA	TGTGCCAGCAGCCCTGATCTAGGTATTGGCAATCAGCCCCAGCATTTT	CASSPDLGIGNQPQHF
15	TRBV6-1	TRBJ2-7	TRBD1	TGTGCCAGCAGTGAAGTTCGGGACAGGGCCTACGAGCAGTACTTC	CASSEVRDRAYEQYF
14	TRBV7-8	TRBJ2-1	NA	TGTGCCAGCCGCCTCCGACAGTTTCCCAATGAGCAGTTCTTC	CASRLRQFPNEQFF
13	TRBV6-5	TRBJ1-1	NA	TGTGCCAGCAGTGGGGGATGGACCACTGAAGCTTTCTTT	CASSGGWTTEAFF
13	TRBV29-1	TRBJ1-1	NA	TGCAGCGTTGAAGAGTTAGGGGGCACTGAAGCTTTCTTT	CSVEELGGTEAFF
10	TRBV6-1	TRBJ1-4	NA	TGTGCCAAGAGGGCCGAAAAACTGTTTTTT	CAKRAEKLFF
15	TRBV27	TRBJ1-5	NA	TGTGCCAGCAGACCCTCATTGATCCTCAATCAGCCCCAGCATTTT	CASRPSLILNQPQHF
13	TRBV5-1	TRBJ1-4	NA	TGCGCCAGCAGCACGGAGACTAATGAAAAACTGTTTTTT	CASSTETNEKLFF
16	TRBV18	TRBJ2-7	TRBD2	TGTGCCAGCTCACCACCTGGTCTAGCGGAGATTTACGAGCAGTACTTC	CASSPPGLAEIYEQYF
17	TRBV6-1	TRBJ1-5	TRBD1	TGTGCCAGCAGTGCTCTCAGGGGGAAAGTTAGCAATCAGCCCCAGCATTTT	CASSALRGKVSNQPQHF
14	TRBV5-1	TRBJ2-7	TRBD2	TGCGCCAGCAGCCCTACTAGCGGGTCCTCCGAGCAGTACTTC	CASSPTSGSSEQYF
15	TRBV5-1	TRBJ2-5	TRBD1	TGCGCCAGCAGCCCCAGCATGACAGGGGAAAGGACCCAGTACTTC	CASSPSMTGERTQYF
14	TRBV7-2	TRBJ2-2	TRBD1	TGTGCCAGCAGCAGACAGGGAAAGACCGGGGAGCTGTTTTTT	CASSRQGKTGELFF
14	TRBV19	TRBJ1-1	NA	TGTGCCAGTAGGCGACTGGGGGCCGGCACTGAAGCTTTCTTT	CASRRLGAGTEAFF